Listed below are T cell receptor beta chains from one sample, sequenced in a study of T cell responses to AZD1222 COVID-19 vaccine. TCRdb's copy holds only in-frame clones and misses some; the assay was immunoSEQ multiplex PCR. The data show 150,000 to 200,000 clones, under 95% seen once. The sample was peripheral blood, taken 28 days after the second AZD1222 dose. The receptors were gathered from an adult who received the AZD1222 COVID-19 vaccine. Both conserved end residues are part of each CDR3. A D gene is named only where the DNA matches it firmly. A row's size may be missing; if present it is once, few, many or a size class.

d_call,v_call,j_call,clone_size,cdr3_nt,cdr3_aa
.,TRBV5-4,TRBJ2-3,.,TGTGCCAGCAGCTTTGGGCGGGGATTCGCAGATACGCAGTATTTT,CASSFGRGFADTQYF
.,TRBV2,TRBJ1-5,.,TGTGCCAGCAGTGACCCGGCCGACAGCAATCAGCCCCAGCATTTT,CASSDPADSNQPQHF
.,TRBV6-5,TRBJ2-7,once,TGTGCCAGCAGTCGGGTGGGAGGCGAGCAGTACTTC,CASSRVGGEQYF
TRBD1,TRBV18,TRBJ1-2,.,TGTGCCAGCTCACCCCCAGCGATTCCCTACAGGGGGTTTGGCGGTGGCTACACCTTC,CASSPPAIPYRGFGGGYTF
.,TRBV5-1,TRBJ2-6,.,TGCGCCAGCAGCTTCAGGGGGGCGTCTGGGGCCAACGTCCTGACTTTC,CASSFRGASGANVLTF
.,TRBV2,TRBJ2-7,.,TGTGCCAGGGGGGACTTTTCTGGCTACGAGCAGTACTTC,CARGDFSGYEQYF
TRBD1,TRBV4-1,TRBJ1-1,once,TGCGCCAGCAGCCCAAACAGGGGCACTGAAGCTTTCTTT,CASSPNRGTEAFF
TRBD1,TRBV7-9,TRBJ1-1,.,TGTGCCAGCAGCCCCGGACAGGTTAACACTGAAGCTTTCTTT,CASSPGQVNTEAFF
.,TRBV5-8,TRBJ2-7,.,TGTGCCAGCAGCCCCCGTGTCGAGCAGTACTTC,CASSPRVEQYF
.,TRBV7-2,TRBJ2-1,.,TGTGCCAGCACCCCGGGGGCGGGGAGCTCCTACAATGAGCAGTTCTTC,CASTPGAGSSYNEQFF
TRBD2,TRBV19,TRBJ2-7,.,TGTGCCAGTAGTATTTCTACTAGCGGGATCTCCTACGAGCAGTACTTC,CASSISTSGISYEQYF
TRBD1,TRBV6-2/TRBV6-3,TRBJ2-1,.,TGTGCCAGCAGTTACAATCCAGGGGGACAGGCCGCCCGCGAGCAGTTCTTC,CASSYNPGGQAAREQFF
TRBD1,TRBV28,TRBJ2-7,.,TGTGCCAGCAGGCGAGGACAGGGGCAGGGGTACTTC,CASRRGQGQGYF
.,TRBV6-1,TRBJ2-7,.,TGTGCCAGCAGTGAAGGGGCAGGGAGCTCCTACGAGCAGTACTTC,CASSEGAGSSYEQYF
.,TRBV6-1,TRBJ1-2,.,TGTGCCAGCAGTGACGGGTCTGGGAGCTATGGCTACACCTTC,CASSDGSGSYGYTF
.,TRBV9,TRBJ1-2,.,TGTGCCAGCAGCGTAGGCCCATGGACGTTCAACTATGGCTACACCTTC,CASSVGPWTFNYGYTF
.,TRBV12-1,TRBJ2-7,.,TGTGCCAGCAGCTTTAAGCCTCGGGAGCAGTACTTC,CASSFKPREQYF
.,TRBV30,TRBJ2-1,.,TGTGCCTCGGGATCCTACAATGAGCAGTTCTTC,CASGSYNEQFF
TRBD2,TRBV4-2,TRBJ2-7,.,TGTGCCAGCAGCCCCCCGGGGCTAGCGGATTACGAGCAGTACTTC,CASSPPGLADYEQYF
.,TRBV4-1,TRBJ2-7,.,TGCGCCAGCAGCCAAGTTCCCCACTACGAGCAGTACTTC,CASSQVPHYEQYF
.,TRBV12-3/TRBV12-4,TRBJ1-2,.,TGTGCCAGCAGTTTCGTGGGGGGACATGGCTACACCTTC,CASSFVGGHGYTF
TRBD1,TRBV6-5,TRBJ1-1,.,TGTGCCAGCAGTTACTCATTGAGGGGGCGAGGGACTGAAGCTTTCTTT,CASSYSLRGRGTEAFF
.,TRBV6-1,TRBJ1-5,.,TGTGCCAGCAGTGAAGTAGTCGACGGCCGGCAGCCCCAGCATTTT,CASSEVVDGRQPQHF
TRBD2,TRBV2,TRBJ2-3,.,TGTGCCAGCCGAGGGAGGGGACTAGCGGGGAGAGATACGCAGTATTTT,CASRGRGLAGRDTQYF
.,TRBV7-9,TRBJ1-2,.,TGTGCCAGCAGCTTAGTTGCCCTAACTCCTGACTACACCTTC,CASSLVALTPDYTF
.,TRBV7-6,TRBJ2-7,.,TGTGCCAGCAGTCCCCTGACAGTCGGGGGTTACGAGCAGTACTTC,CASSPLTVGGYEQYF
TRBD1,TRBV18,TRBJ2-4,once,TGTGCCAGCTCACCATGGGGACAGGGAGGGAACATTCAGTACTTC,CASSPWGQGGNIQYF
.,TRBV25-1,TRBJ2-1,.,TGTGCCAGCAGTGAATTAGGCGGAAATGAGCAGTTCTTC,CASSELGGNEQFF